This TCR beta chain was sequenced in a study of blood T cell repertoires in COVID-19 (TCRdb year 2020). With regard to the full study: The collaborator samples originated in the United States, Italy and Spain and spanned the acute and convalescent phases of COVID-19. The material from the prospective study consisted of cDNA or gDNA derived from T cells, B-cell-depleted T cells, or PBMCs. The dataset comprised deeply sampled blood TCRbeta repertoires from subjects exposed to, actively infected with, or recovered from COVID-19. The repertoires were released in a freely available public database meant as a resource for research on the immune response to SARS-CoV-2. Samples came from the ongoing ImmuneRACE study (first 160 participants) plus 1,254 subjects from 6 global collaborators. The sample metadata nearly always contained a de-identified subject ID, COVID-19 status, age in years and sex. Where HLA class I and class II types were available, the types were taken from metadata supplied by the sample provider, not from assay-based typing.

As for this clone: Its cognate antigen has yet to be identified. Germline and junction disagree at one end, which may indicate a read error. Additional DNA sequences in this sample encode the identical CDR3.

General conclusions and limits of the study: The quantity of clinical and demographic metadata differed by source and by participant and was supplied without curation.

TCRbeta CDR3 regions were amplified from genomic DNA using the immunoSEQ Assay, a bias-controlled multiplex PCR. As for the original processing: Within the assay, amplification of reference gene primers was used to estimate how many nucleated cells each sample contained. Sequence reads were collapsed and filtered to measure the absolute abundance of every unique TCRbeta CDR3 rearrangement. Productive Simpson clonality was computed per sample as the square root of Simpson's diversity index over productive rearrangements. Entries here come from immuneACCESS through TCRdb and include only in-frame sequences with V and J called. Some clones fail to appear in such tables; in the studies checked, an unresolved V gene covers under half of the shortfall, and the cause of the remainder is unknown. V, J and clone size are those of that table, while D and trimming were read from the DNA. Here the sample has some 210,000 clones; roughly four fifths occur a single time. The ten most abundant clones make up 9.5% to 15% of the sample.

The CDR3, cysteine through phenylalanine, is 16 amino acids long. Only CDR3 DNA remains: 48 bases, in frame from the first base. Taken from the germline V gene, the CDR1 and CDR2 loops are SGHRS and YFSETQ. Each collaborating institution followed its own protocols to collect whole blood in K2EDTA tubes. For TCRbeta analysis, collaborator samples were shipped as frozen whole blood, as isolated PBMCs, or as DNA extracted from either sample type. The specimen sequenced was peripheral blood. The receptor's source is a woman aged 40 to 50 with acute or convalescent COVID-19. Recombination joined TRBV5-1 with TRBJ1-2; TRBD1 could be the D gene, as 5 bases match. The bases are TGCGCCAGCAGTTTGGCGGCCCTTCGGGGGGACTATGGCTACACCTTC. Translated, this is CASSLAALRGDYGYTF.